This T cell receptor beta chain was captured in a study of vaccination effects on CD4 cells after COVID-19. Ahead of sequencing, the ViraFEST assay grew antigen-specific CD4+ T cells using viral peptide pools. Cultured cells yielded isolated CD4+ T cells after 10 days. According to PCR results, the person was infected with SARS-CoV-2 between March and December 2020. Peptides at about 10 ug/ml and IL-2 at about 9.2 IU/ml were added to some 1.9 million PBMC per well. Data came from immunoSEQ multiplex PCR; TCRdb stores just in-frame clones and leaves some out. The data hold around 47,000 clones, with around 72% observed a single time. In regard to this clone: Its specificity is not known.

The germline V and J ends were trimmed by 9 bases and 6 bases, with 18 bases remaining between them. CDR3 size: 14 residues. Germline CDR1 reads KGHSH; CDR2 reads LQKENI. The sample consisted of CD4+ T cells from PBMCs cultured with a peptide pool, taken before COVID-19 vaccination. The V call is TRBV18, the J call TRBJ2-1; D unclear. The clonotype originates from a human donor who had a prior SARS-CoV-2 infection. The CDR3 loop reads CASLELGILNEQFF. CDR3 sequence (DNA): TGTGCCAGTTTAGAGCTGGGGATACTCAATGAGCAGTTCTTC.